The T cell receptor (beta chain) under discussion was sequenced for a study of T cell responses to AZD1222 COVID-19 vaccine. TCRdb's copy holds only in-frame clones and misses some; the assay was immunoSEQ multiplex PCR. This sample has about 150,000 clones; 65% to 90% occur once, and the top ten carry 7.9%. Study outcomes and limitations: The study sampled repertoires only after the peak T cell response. Most donors were white British and more were female, and clonal diversity was possibly underestimated.

In this sample, this clone turned up a few times. Its antigen is undetermined. CDR1 and CDR2 from the germline V gene are SEHNR and FQNEAQ (reference sequence). V dropped 3 bases and J dropped 12 bases, with 17 bases sitting between them. This CDR3 is 14 amino acids long. V and J are TRBV7-9 and TRBJ1-4, with D possibly matching TRBD1 (5 bases). The sequencing used peripheral blood, collected 28 days after the second dose of the MenACWY control vaccine. This clonotype was sampled from an adult who received the MenACWY meningococcal vaccine as a control. The CDR3 reads CASSLGPASGELFF. CDR3 in DNA: TGTGCCAGCAGCTTGGGGCCGGCGAGTGGGGAACTGTTTTTT.